This T cell receptor (beta chain) was observed in a study of OX40 agonist ivuxolimab in advanced cancers. CDR3 size: 14 residues. V was cut by 6 bases and J by 6 bases, with 18 bases left in between. From germline, CDR1 is SGHRS and CDR2 YFSETQ. Method: immunoSEQ multiplex PCR; TCRdb's copy keeps in-frame clones and lacks some. The sample holds tens of thousands of clones, roughly 80% seen once. This specimen was CD4+ or CD8+ T cells sorted from blood, taken in a trial of the OX40 agonist ivuxolimab. The clonotype was recovered from an adult with an advanced solid tumor such as melanoma, head and neck, liver or kidney cancer. The V gene is TRBV5-1, the J gene TRBJ1-1; TRBD1 is a possible D gene (6 bases). CDR3 sequence (DNA): TGCGCCAGCAAGGGGGTCCGAGGCAGATCTGAAGCTTTCTTT. It codes for CASKGVRGRSEAFF.